This entry features one T cell receptor (beta chain) sequence. V trimming: 2 bases; J trimming: 4 bases; junction bases outside the gene matches: 8. The V gene's germline CDR1 is KGHSH and CDR2 LQKENI. The CDR3 loop spans 16 amino acids. Clones were read by immunoSEQ multiplex PCR, and TCRdb kept only the in-frame ones, dropping some. The sample has roughly 51,000 clones; roughly 94% are singletons. This entry is derived from a study of T cell changes during pregnancy in multiple sclerosis. The V gene is TRBV18, the J gene TRBJ2-3; 8 nucleotides agree with TRBD2. The starting material was CD8+ T cells from peripheral blood mononuclear cells, obtained before pregnancy. The clonotype was recovered from a female donor with multiple sclerosis, enrolled in a pregnancy study. CDR3 nucleotides: TGTGCCAGCTCACCAGAGGAGCGGGAGATGCCAGATACGCAGTATTTT. This codes for CASSPEEREMPDTQYF.